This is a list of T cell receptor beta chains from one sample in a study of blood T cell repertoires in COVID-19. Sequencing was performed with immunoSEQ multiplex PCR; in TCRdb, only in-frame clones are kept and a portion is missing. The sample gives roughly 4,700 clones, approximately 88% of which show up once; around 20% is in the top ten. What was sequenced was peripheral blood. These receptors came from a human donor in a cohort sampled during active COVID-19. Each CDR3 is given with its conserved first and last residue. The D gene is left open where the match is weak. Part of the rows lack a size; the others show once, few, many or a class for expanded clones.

CDR3aa: CASSRVGGIRGQETQYF
CDR3nt: TGTGCCAGCAGCCGGGTCGGAGGGATCCGAGGGCAAGAGACCCAGTACTTC
j_gene: TRBJ2-5
d_gene: NA
abundance: NA
v_gene: TRBV7-2

CDR3aa: CASSSAGQGRGIYGYTF
CDR3nt: TGTGCCAGCAGCTCAGCGGGACAGGGGAGGGGGATCTATGGCTACACCTTC
j_gene: TRBJ1-2
d_gene: TRBD1
abundance: NA
v_gene: TRBV7-9

CDR3aa: CASSSSYEQYF
CDR3nt: TGTGCCAGTAGTTCTTCCTACGAGCAGTACTTC
j_gene: TRBJ2-7
d_gene: NA
abundance: NA
v_gene: TRBV19

CDR3aa: CASSPQGLAGGEQFF
CDR3nt: TGTGCCAGCAGCCCCCAGGGACTAGCGGGGGGTGAGCAGTTCTTC
j_gene: TRBJ2-1
d_gene: TRBD2
abundance: NA
v_gene: TRBV7-3

CDR3aa: CASSIGGQGLYGYTF
CDR3nt: TGTGCCAGTAGTATTGGGGGACAGGGTCTATATGGCTACACCTTC
j_gene: TRBJ1-2
d_gene: TRBD1
abundance: NA
v_gene: TRBV19

CDR3aa: CASSESAGEQYF
CDR3nt: TGCGCCAGCAGTGAGTCGGCGGGGGAGCAGTACTTC
j_gene: TRBJ2-7
d_gene: NA
abundance: NA
v_gene: TRBV10-2

CDR3aa: CASSQGGSSTDTQYF
CDR3nt: TGTGCCAGCAGCCAAGGAGGTTCCAGCACAGATACGCAGTATTTT
j_gene: TRBJ2-3
d_gene: NA
abundance: once
v_gene: TRBV3-1/TRBV3-2

CDR3aa: CASSLDEGGGADTQYF
CDR3nt: TGCGCCAGCAGCTTGGATGAGGGAGGGGGTGCAGATACGCAGTATTTT
j_gene: TRBJ2-3
d_gene: NA
abundance: NA
v_gene: TRBV5-1

CDR3aa: CASRMTSGGYNEQFF
CDR3nt: TGTGCCAGCAGAATGACTAGCGGGGGCTACAATGAGCAGTTCTTC
j_gene: TRBJ2-1
d_gene: TRBD2
abundance: NA
v_gene: TRBV7-2

CDR3aa: CASSQDWDRFHEAFF
CDR3nt: TGCGCCAGCAGCCAAGACTGGGACAGATTTCATGAAGCTTTCTTT
j_gene: TRBJ1-1
d_gene: TRBD1
abundance: NA
v_gene: TRBV4-1

CDR3aa: CASSFGLANEQFF
CDR3nt: TGTGCCAGCAGCTTTGGGTTAGCCAATGAGCAGTTCTTC
j_gene: TRBJ2-1
d_gene: NA
abundance: NA
v_gene: TRBV7-3

CDR3aa: CASGTTRDEQYF
CDR3nt: TGCGCCAGCGGCACTACACGAGACGAGCAGTACTTC
j_gene: TRBJ2-7
d_gene: NA
abundance: NA
v_gene: TRBV5-1

CDR3aa: CAWGLGEETQYF
CDR3nt: TGTGCCTGGGGACTAGGAGAAGAGACCCAGTACTTC
j_gene: TRBJ2-5
d_gene: TRBD2
abundance: NA
v_gene: TRBV30

CDR3aa: CASTSRDSPTSGNTIYF
CDR3nt: TGTGCCAGTACCTCGAGGGACAGCCCAACCTCTGGAAACACCATATATTTT
j_gene: TRBJ1-3
d_gene: TRBD1
abundance: NA
v_gene: TRBV19

CDR3aa: CASSLQGNTEAFF
CDR3nt: TGTGCCAGCAGTCTCCAGGGGAACACTGAAGCTTTCTTT
j_gene: TRBJ1-1
d_gene: NA
abundance: NA
v_gene: TRBV12-3/TRBV12-4

CDR3aa: CSASGPPGGEKLFF
CDR3nt: TGCAGTGCTAGTGGGCCTCCGGGGGGGGAAAAACTGTTTTTT
j_gene: TRBJ1-4
d_gene: NA
abundance: NA
v_gene: TRBV20-1

CDR3aa: CASSLVQDKVF
CDR3nt: TGTGCCAGCAGCTTAGTACAGGACAAGGTCTTC
j_gene: TRBJ2-1
d_gene: NA
abundance: once
v_gene: TRBV5-4

CDR3aa: CASRGLAGGRNEQFF
CDR3nt: TGTGCCAGCAGGGGACTAGCGGGGGGGCGAAATGAGCAGTTCTTC
j_gene: TRBJ2-1
d_gene: TRBD2
abundance: NA
v_gene: TRBV2

CDR3aa: CASSPQGRGRSYEQYF
CDR3nt: TGTGCCAGCAGCCCTCAAGGCAGGGGTCGTTCCTACGAGCAGTACTTC
j_gene: TRBJ2-7
d_gene: NA
abundance: once
v_gene: TRBV3-1/TRBV3-2

CDR3aa: CASSRGQGPYEQYF
CDR3nt: TGCGCCAGCAGCAGAGGACAGGGGCCCTACGAGCAGTACTTC
j_gene: TRBJ2-7
d_gene: TRBD1
abundance: NA
v_gene: TRBV5-1

CDR3aa: CASSYVAGDKGNTIYF
CDR3nt: TGTGCCAGCAGTTATGTCGCGGGGGACAAAGGAAACACCATATATTTT
j_gene: TRBJ1-3
d_gene: NA
abundance: NA
v_gene: TRBV6-5

CDR3aa: CASSQERGGASYNEQFF
CDR3nt: TGCGCCAGCAGCCAAGAACGCGGGGGGGCCTCCTACAATGAGCAGTTCTTC
j_gene: TRBJ2-1
d_gene: TRBD2
abundance: once
v_gene: TRBV4-3

CDR3aa: CASSLGGVGSYNSPLHF
CDR3nt: TGTGCCAGCAGCCTGGGAGGGGTCGGGTCCTATAATTCACCCCTCCACTTT
j_gene: TRBJ1-6
d_gene: NA
abundance: NA
v_gene: TRBV28

CDR3aa: CASTATGPNTEAFF
CDR3nt: TGTGCCAGTACCGCGACAGGACCGAACACTGAAGCTTTCTTT
j_gene: TRBJ1-1
d_gene: NA
abundance: few
v_gene: TRBV19

CDR3aa: CATSRGGGEVGQPQHF
CDR3nt: TGTGCCACCAGCAGAGGGGGTGGGGAGGTCGGTCAGCCCCAGCATTTT
j_gene: TRBJ1-5
d_gene: NA
abundance: NA
v_gene: TRBV15

CDR3aa: CASSMVQGAADTQYF
CDR3nt: TGTGCCAGTAGTATGGTACAGGGGGCCGCGGATACGCAGTATTTT
j_gene: TRBJ2-3
d_gene: TRBD1
abundance: NA
v_gene: TRBV19

CDR3aa: CASSDSEGGNQPQHF
CDR3nt: TGTGCCAGCAGTGACAGTGAGGGTGGCAATCAGCCCCAGCATTTT
j_gene: TRBJ1-5
d_gene: NA
abundance: once
v_gene: TRBV2

CDR3aa: CSASPRAGGGNEQFF
CDR3nt: TGCAGTGCTAGTCCCAGAGCGGGAGGGGGCAATGAGCAGTTCTTC
j_gene: TRBJ2-1
d_gene: TRBD2
abundance: NA
v_gene: TRBV20-1

CDR3aa: CASSFETGAPTNTEAFF
CDR3nt: TGTGCCAGCAGCTTCGAGACAGGGGCCCCTACGAACACTGAAGCTTTCTTT
j_gene: TRBJ1-1
d_gene: TRBD1
abundance: NA
v_gene: TRBV13

CDR3aa: CASSQGGLAGKETQYF
CDR3nt: TGTGCCAGCAGCCAAGGTGGACTAGCGGGAAAAGAGACCCAGTACTTC
j_gene: TRBJ2-5
d_gene: TRBD2
abundance: NA
v_gene: TRBV4-2

CDR3aa: CASSVDRVNTEAFF
CDR3nt: TGTGCCAGCAGCGTGGACAGGGTGAACACTGAAGCTTTCTTT
j_gene: TRBJ1-1
d_gene: TRBD1
abundance: NA
v_gene: TRBV9

CDR3aa: CASSQARGNTIYF
CDR3nt: TGTGCCAGCAGCCAAGCGAGAGGAAACACCATATATTTT
j_gene: TRBJ1-3
d_gene: NA
abundance: NA
v_gene: TRBV3-1/TRBV3-2

CDR3aa: CASSLAGQGTAGNTIYF
CDR3nt: TGCGCCAGCAGCTTGGCCGGACAGGGCACCGCTGGAAACACCATATATTTT
j_gene: TRBJ1-3
d_gene: TRBD1
abundance: NA
v_gene: TRBV5-1

CDR3aa: CASSLGGRGNQPQHF
CDR3nt: TGTGCCAGCAGCCTAGGTGGGAGAGGCAATCAGCCCCAGCATTTT
j_gene: TRBJ1-5
d_gene: NA
abundance: few
v_gene: TRBV7-8

CDR3aa: CASSLSSSGRARRHEQYF
CDR3nt: TGTGCCAGCAGCTTGAGTTCTAGCGGGAGGGCCCGTCGACACGAGCAGTACTTC
j_gene: TRBJ2-7
d_gene: TRBD2
abundance: NA
v_gene: TRBV5-4

CDR3aa: CASSESTLQGKAFF
CDR3nt: TGCGCCAGCAGTGAGTCGACTCTGCAGGGGAAAGCTTTCTTT
j_gene: TRBJ1-1
d_gene: NA
abundance: once
v_gene: TRBV10-2

CDR3aa: CASSEGTLAGGRDTQYF
CDR3nt: TGTGCCAGCAGTGAAGGGACCCTAGCGGGGGGCCGGGATACGCAGTATTTT
j_gene: TRBJ2-3
d_gene: TRBD2
abundance: NA
v_gene: TRBV2

CDR3aa: CASSESGGLRRFNEKLFF
CDR3nt: TGTGCCAGCAGTGAATCGGGGGGGCTTCGTCGCTTTAATGAAAAACTGTTTTTT
j_gene: TRBJ1-4
d_gene: NA
abundance: NA
v_gene: TRBV2

CDR3aa: CASTPGTGGTDTQYF
CDR3nt: TGTGCCAGCACCCCGGGGACAGGGGGCACAGATACGCAGTATTTT
j_gene: TRBJ2-3
d_gene: TRBD1
abundance: NA
v_gene: TRBV2